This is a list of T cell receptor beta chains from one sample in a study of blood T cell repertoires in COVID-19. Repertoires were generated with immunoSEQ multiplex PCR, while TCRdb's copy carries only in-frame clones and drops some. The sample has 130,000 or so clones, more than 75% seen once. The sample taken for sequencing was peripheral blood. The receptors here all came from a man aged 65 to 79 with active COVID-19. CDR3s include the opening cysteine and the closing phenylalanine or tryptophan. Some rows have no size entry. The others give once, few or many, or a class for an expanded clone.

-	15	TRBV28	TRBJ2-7	CASRRLAGGDYEQYF
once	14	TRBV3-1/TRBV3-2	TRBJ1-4	CASSRRGSNEKLFF
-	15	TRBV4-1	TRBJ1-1	CASSPLGEGSTEAFF
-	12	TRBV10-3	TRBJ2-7	CASGQGVGEQYF
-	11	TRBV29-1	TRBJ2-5	CSVVAEETQYF
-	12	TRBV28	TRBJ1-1	CASSSQGQDAFF
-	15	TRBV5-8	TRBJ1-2	CASSFPPGANYGYTF
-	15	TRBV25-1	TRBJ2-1	CASSEDNTWSNEQFF
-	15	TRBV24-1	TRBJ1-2	CATSDPGQANYGYTF
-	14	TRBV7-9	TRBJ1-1	CASSEQQGSTEAFF